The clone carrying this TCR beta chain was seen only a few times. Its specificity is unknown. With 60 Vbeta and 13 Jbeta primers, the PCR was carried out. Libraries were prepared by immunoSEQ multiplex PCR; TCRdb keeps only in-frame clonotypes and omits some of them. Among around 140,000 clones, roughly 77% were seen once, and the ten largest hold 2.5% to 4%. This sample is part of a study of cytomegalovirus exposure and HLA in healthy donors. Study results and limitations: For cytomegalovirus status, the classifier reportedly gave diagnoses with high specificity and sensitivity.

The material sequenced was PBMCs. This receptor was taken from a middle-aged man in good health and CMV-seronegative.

CDR3 nucleotides: TGTGCCAGCAGCGTAGAGGGGGATACGCAGTATTTT. Residues: CASSVEGDTQYF. This chain uses TRBV9 with TRBJ2-3, with D perhaps matching TRBD1 (5 bases). Trimming removed 0 bases at V and 6 bases at J, with 5 bases between. Per germline, CDR1 SGDLS and CDR2 YYNGEE. The CDR3 has 12 amino acids.